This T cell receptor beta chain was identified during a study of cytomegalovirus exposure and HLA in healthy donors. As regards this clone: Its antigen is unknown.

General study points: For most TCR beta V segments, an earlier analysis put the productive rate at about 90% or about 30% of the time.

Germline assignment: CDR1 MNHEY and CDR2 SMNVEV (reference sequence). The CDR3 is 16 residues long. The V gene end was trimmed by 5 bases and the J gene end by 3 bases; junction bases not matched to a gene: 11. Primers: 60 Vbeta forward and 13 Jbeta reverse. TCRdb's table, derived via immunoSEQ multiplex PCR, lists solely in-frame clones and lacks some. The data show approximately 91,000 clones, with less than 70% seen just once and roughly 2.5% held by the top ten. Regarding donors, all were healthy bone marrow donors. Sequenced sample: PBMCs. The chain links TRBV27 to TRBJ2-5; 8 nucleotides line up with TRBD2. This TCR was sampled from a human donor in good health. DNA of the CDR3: TGTGCCAGCAGTAAAGTCTGGGCCGGGAGGGAAGAGACCCAGTACTTC. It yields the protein CASSKVWAGREETQYF.